This T cell receptor (beta chain) was sequenced for a study of regulatory T cells in long-lasting Graves disease. Findings of the study overall: Relative to newly diagnosed Graves' patients, persistent ones had lower TCR diversity.

Through Arm-PCR of CDR3 regions and iRepertoire HTBI primers, TCR beta libraries were built. In TCRdb, the multiplex PCR reads were re-called with MiXCR into one record per CDR3 protein. Among around 460,000 distinct CDR3 sequences listed, about 22% were seen once. Time point indicated: persistent/refractory GD, antithyroid drugs over 5 years with positive TRAb. Preparation of the TCR library used RNA extracted from PBMCs. The CDR3 spans 11 residues. With 7 bases removed from V and 7 bases from J, the gap between germline ends came to 10 bases. Germline V CDR1 and CDR2: LNHDA, SQIVND (reference sequence). Concerning this clonotype: Its matching antigen is unknown.

The genes are TRBV19 and TRBJ1-1, with D perhaps matching TRBD1 (5 bases). The TCR originated in a female donor with Graves disease. Sequenced here: peripheral blood mononuclear cells (PBMCs), sampled when the disease was refractory, from a patient treated with antithyroid drugs. CDR3 in DNA: TGTGCCAGTATGGGGGGTCTTGAAGCTTTCTTT. Its protein is CASMGGLEAFF.